The following is a T cell receptor beta chain sequence with its context. The entry originates in a study of T cells in Graves' hyperthyroidism and ophthalmopathy. TCR beta CDR3 regions were amplified from RNA transcripts. The study used the HTBI primer set for a first-round RT-PCR of the TCR CDR3. In TCRdb, the multiplex PCR reads were re-called with MiXCR into one record per CDR3 protein. This table has some 740,000 distinct CDR3 sequences, 14% appearing once. Uncontrolled infection, other autoimmune disease, pregnancy or lactation disqualified patients from enrolment. Source material: blood. This receptor was obtained from a woman aged 18-29 years with Graves' hyperthyroidism.

CDR3: CASSEPPGRGSEKLFF. CDR3 sequence (DNA): TGTGCCAGCAGTGAACCTCCAGGGCGCGGGAGTGAAAAACTGTTTTTT. V usage is TRBV25-1 and J usage is TRBJ1-4, with TRBD1 as a possible D gene (5 bases). Trimming removed 2 bases from V and 7 bases from J, with 17 bases in between. The CDR3 runs to 16 residues. CDR1 and CDR2 (germline): MGHDK, SYGVNS.